Each of the 10 T cell receptor beta chains below was sequenced from the same sample in a study of blood T cell repertoires in COVID-19. TCRdb keeps only in-frame clones here, not all; method: immunoSEQ multiplex PCR. Of 130,000 to 150,000 clones in the sample, just under 90% were seen once. The material sequenced was peripheral blood. These receptors came from a woman aged 50 to 60 with active or convalescent COVID-19.

This rearrangement joins TRBV30 to TRBJ1-1; TRBD1 matches 9 bases. This CDR3 is built from 14 residues. CDR1 GTSNPN and CDR2 SVGIG come from the germline V gene (reference sequence). With V trimmed by 5 bases and J by 3 bases, 7 bases remained unmatched. This CDR3 reads CAWYRTGAHTEAFF. In DNA form, the CDR3 reads TGTGCCTGGTACCGGACAGGGGCTCACACTGAAGCTTTCTTT.

The CDR3 region has the DNA TGTGCCAGCAGGCTAAACTACGAGCAGTACTTC. It is translated as CASRLNYEQYF. The chain uses TRBV27 and TRBJ2-7; D gene ambiguous. Looked up from germline, CDR1 is MNHEY and CDR2 is SMNVEV (reference sequence). The CDR3 runs 11 residues. V lost 6 bases, J lost 3 bases, and 6 bases lay in between.

J is TRBJ2-7 and V is TRBV3-1 (or the pseudogene TRBV3-2); D remains unclear. The V and J ends lost 0 bases and 0 bases respectively, with 6 bases between them. This CDR3 has 14 residues. Germline V gene sequence: CDR1 LGHDT, CDR2 YNNKEL (reference sequence). CDR3 coding DNA: TGTGCCAGCAGCCAAGATCCCAGCTCCTACGAGCAGTACTTC. Translation gives CASSQDPSSYEQYF.

This chain uses TRBV28 with TRBJ2-1; a weak D match, TRBD2 (5 bases). The CDR3 totals 17 residues. CDR1 MDHEN and CDR2 SYDVKM come from the germline V gene. Trimming pared 2 bases from V and 8 bases from J, leaving 22 bases between. The CDR3 DNA reads as TGTGCCAGCAGTTTAGGGAAATATGAGGGAGTATTAGATGAGCAGTTCTTC. Residues: CASSLGKYEGVLDEQFF.

Many counts were recorded for this clone. V gene TRBV7-2 combines with J gene TRBJ1-2; D call uncertain. This CDR3 is 15 amino acids long. CDR1 SGHTA and CDR2 FQGNSA come from the germline V gene. V was cut by 4 bases and J by 5 bases, with 17 bases left in between. CDR3 sequence (DNA): TGTGCCAGCAGCTCAGCCGGGGTCCGAGGGTATGGCTACACCTTC. Its protein product is CASSSAGVRGYGYTF.

The V gene is TRBV27, the J gene TRBJ2-6; the match to TRBD1 covers 8 bases. The V gene's germline CDR1 is MNHEY and CDR2 SMNVEV (reference sequence). V gave up 5 bases and J gave up 2 bases; unmatched junction bases: 8. The CDR3 is 17 amino acids. The chain's CDR3 is CASSRGTGGTGANVLTF. The CDR3 DNA reads as TGTGCCAGCAGTAGAGGGACAGGTGGAACTGGGGCCAACGTCCTGACTTTC. Combining the CDR3 with reference TRBV27 and TRBJ2-6 gives the whole variable domain EAQVTQNPRYLITVTGKKLTVTCSQNMNHEYMSWYRQDPGLGLRQIYYSMNVEVTDKGDVPEGYKVSRKEKRNFPLILESPSPNQTSLYFCASSRGTGGTGANVLTFGAGSRLTVL.

The chain combines TRBV25-1 with TRBJ2-7; maybe TRBD1 (5 bases). Germline CDR1 reads MGHDK; CDR2 reads SYGVNS. The CDR3 sequence is 14 residues long. V lost 2 bases to trimming and J lost 0 bases, with 8 bases between them. CDR3 DNA sequence: TGTGCCAGCAGTGAAGGCGACAGCTCCTACGAGCAGTACTTC. It translates to CASSEGDSSYEQYF.

V and J are TRBV4-1 and TRBJ1-2; no reliable D call. The CDR3 has 15 amino acids. Germline V gives CDR1 MGHRA, CDR2 YSYEKL. V lost 0 bases to trimming and J lost 2 bases, with 10 bases between them. The CDR3 reads CASSQDRRVNYGYTF. The CDR3 DNA follows: TGCGCCAGCAGCCAAGATAGACGGGTAAACTATGGCTACACCTTC.

This clone was detected only once. V usage is TRBV7-8 and J usage is TRBJ1-2, with 10 bases aligning to TRBD1. The CDR3 loop spans 15 amino acids. Germline CDR1 and CDR2: SGHVS and FQNEAQ. Trimming cost V 1 base and J 5 bases; bases outside gene matches: 4. CDR3 amino acids: CASSLGDRGRYGYTF. The CDR3 DNA sequence: TGTGCCAGCAGCTTAGGGGACAGGGGAAGATATGGCTACACCTTC.

The DNA for the CDR3 is TGCGCCAGCAGCCAACCGTACCTTGCGGGGGGGCGTAATGAGCAGTTCTTC. Protein sequence: CASSQPYLAGGRNEQFF. The chain combines TRBV4-1 with TRBJ2-1; 9 positions agree with TRBD2. Germline CDR1 and CDR2: MGHRA and YSYEKL. The CDR3 loop spans 17 amino acids. V dropped 2 bases and J dropped 7; count of bases not matched to a gene: 12.